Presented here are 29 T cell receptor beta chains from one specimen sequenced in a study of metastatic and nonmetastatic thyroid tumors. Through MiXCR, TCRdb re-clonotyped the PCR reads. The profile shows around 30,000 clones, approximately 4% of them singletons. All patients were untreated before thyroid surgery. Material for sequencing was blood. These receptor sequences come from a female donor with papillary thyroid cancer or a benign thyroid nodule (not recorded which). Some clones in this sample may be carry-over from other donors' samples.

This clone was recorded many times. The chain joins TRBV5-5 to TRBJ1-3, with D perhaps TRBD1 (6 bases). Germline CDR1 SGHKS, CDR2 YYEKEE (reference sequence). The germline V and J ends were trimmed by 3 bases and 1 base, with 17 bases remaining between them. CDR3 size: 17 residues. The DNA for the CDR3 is TGTGCCAGCAGCTCCGACCTGGACAGATTTTCTGGAAACACCATATATTTT. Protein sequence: CASSSDLDRFSGNTIYF.

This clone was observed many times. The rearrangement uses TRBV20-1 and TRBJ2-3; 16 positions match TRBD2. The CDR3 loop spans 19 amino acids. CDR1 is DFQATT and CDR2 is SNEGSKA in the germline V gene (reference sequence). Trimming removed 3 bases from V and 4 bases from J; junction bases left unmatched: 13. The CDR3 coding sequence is TGCAGTGCTAGTGTGCCGGGGACTAGCGGGAGGGCATCACCAGATACGCAGTATTTT. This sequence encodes CSASVPGTSGRASPDTQYF.

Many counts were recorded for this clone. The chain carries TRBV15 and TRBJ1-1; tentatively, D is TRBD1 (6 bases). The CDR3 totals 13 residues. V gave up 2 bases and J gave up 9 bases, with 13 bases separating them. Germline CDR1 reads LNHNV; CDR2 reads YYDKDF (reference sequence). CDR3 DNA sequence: TGTGCCACCAGCAGACCGGTCGGACAGAAAGCTTTCTTT. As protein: CATSRPVGQKAFF. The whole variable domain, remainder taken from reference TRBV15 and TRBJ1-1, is DAMVIQNPRYQVTQFGKPVTLSCSQTLNHNVMYWYQQKSSQAPKLLFHYYDKDFNNEADTPDNFQSRRPNTSFCFLDIRSPGLGDTAMYLCATSRPVGQKAFFGQGTRLTVV.

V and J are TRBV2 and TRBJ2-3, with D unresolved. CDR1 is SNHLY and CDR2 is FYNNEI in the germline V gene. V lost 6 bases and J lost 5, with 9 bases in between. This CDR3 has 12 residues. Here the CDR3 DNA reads TGTGCCAGCAGCATATTGGGAGATACGCAGTATTTT. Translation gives CASSILGDTQYF.

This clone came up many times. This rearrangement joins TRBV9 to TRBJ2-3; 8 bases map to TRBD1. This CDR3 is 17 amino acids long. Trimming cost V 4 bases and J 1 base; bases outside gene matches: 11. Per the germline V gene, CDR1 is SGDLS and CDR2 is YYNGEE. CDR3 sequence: CASSFAIGTGGTDTQYF. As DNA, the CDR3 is TGTGCCAGCAGCTTCGCCATAGGGACAGGAGGCACAGATACGCAGTATTTT.

This CDR3 is CASSYSKVAGEVETQYF. DNA of the CDR3: TGTGCCAGCAGTTACTCGAAGGTAGCGGGGGAGGTAGAGACCCAGTACTTC. The V and J genes are TRBV6-2 or TRBV6-3 and TRBJ2-5, with TRBD2 matching over 9 bases. Germline V gene sequence: CDR1 MNHEY, CDR2 SVGEGT. This CDR3 contains 17 residues. J was trimmed by 4 bases and V by 0 bases; bases with no gene match: 9.

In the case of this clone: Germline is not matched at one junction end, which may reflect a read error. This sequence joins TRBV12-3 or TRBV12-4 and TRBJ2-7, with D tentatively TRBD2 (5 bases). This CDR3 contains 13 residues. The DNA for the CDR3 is TGTGCCAGCAGGCACGGGGAGCCCCACGAACAGAACTTC. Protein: CASRHGEPHEQNF.

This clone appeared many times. The CDR3: CAITGWGLGSLLFRDEQFF. CDR3 nucleotide sequence: TGTGCCATCACCGGCTGGGGGTTGGGGAGTTTACTGTTTCGCGATGAGCAGTTCTTC. This chain uses TRBV6-1 with TRBJ2-1; perhaps D is TRBD1 or TRBD2 (5 bases each). With 10 bases removed from V and 8 bases from J, the gap between germline ends came to 36 bases. Germline values: CDR1 MNHNS, CDR2 SASEGT. The CDR3 contains 19 residues.

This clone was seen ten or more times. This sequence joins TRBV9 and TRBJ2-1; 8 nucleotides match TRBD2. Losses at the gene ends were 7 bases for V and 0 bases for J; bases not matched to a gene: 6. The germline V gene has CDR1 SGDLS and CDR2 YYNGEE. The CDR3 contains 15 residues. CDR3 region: CASDTSGNSYNEQFF. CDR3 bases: TGTGCCAGCGATACTAGCGGTAACTCCTACAATGAGCAGTTCTTC.

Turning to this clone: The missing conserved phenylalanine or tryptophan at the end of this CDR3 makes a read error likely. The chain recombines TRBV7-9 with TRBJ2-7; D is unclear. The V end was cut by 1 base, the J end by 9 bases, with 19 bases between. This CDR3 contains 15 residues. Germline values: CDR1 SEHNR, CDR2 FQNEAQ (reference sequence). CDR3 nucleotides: TGTGCCAGCAGCTTAGGCGTGGGTTTATTTCGCGGGCAGTACCTC. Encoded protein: CASSLGVGLFRGQYL.

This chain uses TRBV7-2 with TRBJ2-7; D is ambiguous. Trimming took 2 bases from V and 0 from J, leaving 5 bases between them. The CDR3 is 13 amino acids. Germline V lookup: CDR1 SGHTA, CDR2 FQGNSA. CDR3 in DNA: TGTGCCAGCAGCTTAAAGGTCTCCTACGAGCAGTACTTC. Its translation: CASSLKVSYEQYF.

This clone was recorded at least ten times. The CDR3 coding sequence is TGTGCCAGCACCAGCCAGGCGAACACTGAAGCTTTCTTT. Its translation: CASTSQANTEAFF. The J gene is TRBJ1-1, the V gene TRBV18; D unresolved. V dropped 8 bases and J dropped 1 base, with 11 bases sitting between them. The CDR3 extends over 13 amino acids. Per germline, CDR1 KGHSH and CDR2 LQKENI.

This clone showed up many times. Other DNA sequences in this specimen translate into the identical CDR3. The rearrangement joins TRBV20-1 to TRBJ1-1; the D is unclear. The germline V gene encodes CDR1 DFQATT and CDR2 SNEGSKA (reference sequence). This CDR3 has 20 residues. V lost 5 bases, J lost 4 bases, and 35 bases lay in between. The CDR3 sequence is CSAPYYWVDPGGKMSTEAFF. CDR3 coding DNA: TGCAGTGCTCCCTATTACTGGGTAGACCCAGGCGGTAAGATGAGCACTGAAGCTTTCTTT.

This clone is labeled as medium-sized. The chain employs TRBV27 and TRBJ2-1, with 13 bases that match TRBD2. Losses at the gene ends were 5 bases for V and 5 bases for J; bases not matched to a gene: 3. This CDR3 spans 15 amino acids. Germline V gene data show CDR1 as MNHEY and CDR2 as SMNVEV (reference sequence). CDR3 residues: CASSKGLAGNNEQFF. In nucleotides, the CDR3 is TGTGCCAGCAGTAAGGGACTAGCGGGAAACAATGAGCAGTTCTTC.

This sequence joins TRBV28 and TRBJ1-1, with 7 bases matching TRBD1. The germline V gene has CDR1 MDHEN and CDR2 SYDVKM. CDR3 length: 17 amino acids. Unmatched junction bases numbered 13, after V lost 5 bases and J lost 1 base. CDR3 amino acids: CASSPPAQGRGNTEAFF. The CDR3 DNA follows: TGTGCCAGCAGTCCGCCGGCACAGGGGAGGGGGAACACTGAAGCTTTCTTT. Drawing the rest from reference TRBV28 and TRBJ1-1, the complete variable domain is DVKVTQSSRYLVKRTGEKVFLECVQDMDHENMFWYRQDPGLGLRLIYFSYDVKMKEKGDIPEGYSVSREKKERFSLILESASTNQTSMYLCASSPPAQGRGNTEAFFGQGTRLTVV.

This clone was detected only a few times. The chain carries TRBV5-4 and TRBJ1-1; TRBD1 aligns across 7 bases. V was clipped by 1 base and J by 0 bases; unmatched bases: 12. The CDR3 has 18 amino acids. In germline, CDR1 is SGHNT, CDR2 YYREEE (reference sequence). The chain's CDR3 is CASSLTRTGLSLNTEAFF. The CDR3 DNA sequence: TGTGCCAGCAGCTTGACCCGGACAGGCCTCTCCTTGAACACTGAAGCTTTCTTT.

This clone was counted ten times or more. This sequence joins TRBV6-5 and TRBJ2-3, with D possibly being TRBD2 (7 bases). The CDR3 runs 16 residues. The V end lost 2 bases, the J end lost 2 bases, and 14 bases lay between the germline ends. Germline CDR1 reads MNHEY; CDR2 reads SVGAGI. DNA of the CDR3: TGTGCCAGCAGTTACGGGGGGGGCGGCTTCACAGATACGCAGTATTTT. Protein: CASSYGGGGFTDTQYF.

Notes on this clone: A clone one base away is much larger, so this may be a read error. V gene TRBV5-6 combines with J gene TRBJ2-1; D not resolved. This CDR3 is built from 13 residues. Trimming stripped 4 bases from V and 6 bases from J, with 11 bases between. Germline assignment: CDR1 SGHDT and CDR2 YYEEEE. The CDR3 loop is CASSPSGSNEQFF. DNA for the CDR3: TGTGCCAGCAGCCCATCAGGTTCCAATGAGCAGTTCTTC.

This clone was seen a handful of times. CDR3 residues: CASSTGRDRTSQEQFF. CDR3 nucleotide sequence: TGTGCCAGCAGTACAGGAAGAGACAGGACTTCCCAAGAGCAGTTCTTC. The J gene is TRBJ2-1, the V gene TRBV2; D is perhaps TRBD1 (6 bases). Germline loops: CDR1 SNHLY, CDR2 FYNNEI. Trimming took off 5 bases at V and 10 bases at J, with 24 bases between the two ends. This CDR3 is built from 16 residues.

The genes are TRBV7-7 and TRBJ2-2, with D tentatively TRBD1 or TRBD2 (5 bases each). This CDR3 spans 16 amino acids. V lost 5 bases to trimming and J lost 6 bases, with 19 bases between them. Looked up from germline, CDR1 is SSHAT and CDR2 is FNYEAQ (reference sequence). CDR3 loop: CASSPLGTPCAGELFF. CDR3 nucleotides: TGTGCCAGCAGCCCTCTCGGGACGCCGTGCGCCGGGGAGCTGTTTTTT.

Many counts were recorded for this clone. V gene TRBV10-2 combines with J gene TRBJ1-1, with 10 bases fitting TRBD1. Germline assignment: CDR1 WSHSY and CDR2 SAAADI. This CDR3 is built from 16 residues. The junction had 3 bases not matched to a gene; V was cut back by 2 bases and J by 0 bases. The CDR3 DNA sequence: TGCGCCAGCAGTGAGAGGGACAGGGGCGTGAACACTGAAGCTTTCTTT. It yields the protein CASSERDRGVNTEAFF.

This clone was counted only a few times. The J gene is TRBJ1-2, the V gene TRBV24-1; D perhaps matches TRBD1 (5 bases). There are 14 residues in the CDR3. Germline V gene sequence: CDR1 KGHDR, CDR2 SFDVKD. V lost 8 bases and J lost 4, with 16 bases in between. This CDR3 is CATIDADTGYGYTF. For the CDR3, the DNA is TGTGCCACCATTGACGCGGACACGGGCTATGGCTACACCTTC.

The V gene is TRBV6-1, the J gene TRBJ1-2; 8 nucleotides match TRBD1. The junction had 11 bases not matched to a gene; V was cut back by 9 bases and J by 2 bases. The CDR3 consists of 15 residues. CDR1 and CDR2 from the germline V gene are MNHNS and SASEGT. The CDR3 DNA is TGTGCCAGAAGGACAGGGTATAGTTCCAACTATGGCTACACCTTC. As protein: CARRTGYSSNYGYTF.

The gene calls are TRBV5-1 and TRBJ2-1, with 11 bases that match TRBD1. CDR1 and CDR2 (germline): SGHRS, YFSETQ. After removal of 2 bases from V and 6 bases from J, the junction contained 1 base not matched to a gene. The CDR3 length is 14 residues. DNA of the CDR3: TGCGCCAGCAGCTTCGGGACAGGGGGCAATGAGCAGTTCTTC. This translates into CASSFGTGGNEQFF.

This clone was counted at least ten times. CDR3 in amino acids: CASSLGTGGRELFF. The DNA of the CDR3 is TGTGCCAGCAGCCTCGGGACAGGGGGCCGGGAGCTGTTTTTT. This chain connects TRBV6-1 to TRBJ2-2, with 12 bases lining up with TRBD1. The trim removed 6 bases at V and 9 bases at J, leaving 5 bases unmatched. CDR1 MNHNS and CDR2 SASEGT come from the germline V gene. This CDR3 has 14 residues.

CDR3 sequence reads: CASRLDHSQRGTPNYGYTF. In nucleotides, the CDR3 is TGTGCCAGCAGGTTAGATCATTCACAACGAGGGACCCCAAACTATGGCTACACCTTC. The chain is built from TRBV28 and TRBJ1-2; perhaps TRBD1 as D (5 bases). The germline V gene encodes CDR1 MDHEN and CDR2 SYDVKM. Deletions cut 6 bases from V and 2 bases from J, with 28 bases between. This CDR3 has 19 residues.

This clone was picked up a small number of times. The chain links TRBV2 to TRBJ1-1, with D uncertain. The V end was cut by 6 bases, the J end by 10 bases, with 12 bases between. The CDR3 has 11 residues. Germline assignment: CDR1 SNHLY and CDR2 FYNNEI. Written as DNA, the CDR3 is TGTGCCAGCAGGGAACAGCGTCGAGCTTTCTTT. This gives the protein CASREQRRAFF.

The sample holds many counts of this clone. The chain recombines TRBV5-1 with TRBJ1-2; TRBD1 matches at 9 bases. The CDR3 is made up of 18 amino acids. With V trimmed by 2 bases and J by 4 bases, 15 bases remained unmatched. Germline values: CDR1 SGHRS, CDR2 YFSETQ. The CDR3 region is CASSLPRTGDPGGYGYTF. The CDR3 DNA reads TGCGCCAGCAGCTTACCACGGACAGGGGACCCGGGGGGCTATGGCTACACCTTC.

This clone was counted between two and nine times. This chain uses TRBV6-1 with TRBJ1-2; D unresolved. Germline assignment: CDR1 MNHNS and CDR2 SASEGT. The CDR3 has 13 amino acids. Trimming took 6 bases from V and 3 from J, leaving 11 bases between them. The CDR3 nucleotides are TGTGCCAGCAGCCGAGACCGGCACTATGGCTACACCTTC. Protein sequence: CASSRDRHYGYTF.